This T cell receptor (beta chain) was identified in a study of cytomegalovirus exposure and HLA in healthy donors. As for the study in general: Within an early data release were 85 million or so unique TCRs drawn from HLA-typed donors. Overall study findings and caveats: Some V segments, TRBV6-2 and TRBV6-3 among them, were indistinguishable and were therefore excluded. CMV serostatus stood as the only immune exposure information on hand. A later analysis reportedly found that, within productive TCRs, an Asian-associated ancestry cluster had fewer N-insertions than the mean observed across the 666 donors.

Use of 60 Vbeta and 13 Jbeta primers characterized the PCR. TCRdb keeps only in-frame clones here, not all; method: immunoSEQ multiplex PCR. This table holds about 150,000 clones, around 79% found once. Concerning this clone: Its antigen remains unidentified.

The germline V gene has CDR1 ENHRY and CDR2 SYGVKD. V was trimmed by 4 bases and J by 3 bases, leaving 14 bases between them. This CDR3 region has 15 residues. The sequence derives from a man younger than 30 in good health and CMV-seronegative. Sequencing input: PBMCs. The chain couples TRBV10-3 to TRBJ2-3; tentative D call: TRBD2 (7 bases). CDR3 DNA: TGTGCCATCAGTGCCGAACAGGGAGGGACAGATACGCAGTATTTT. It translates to CAISAEQGGTDTQYF.